One and the same sample provided the 20 T cell receptor beta chains below, sequenced in a study of T cell responses to AZD1222 COVID-19 vaccine. Sequenced by immunoSEQ multiplex PCR; TCRdb stores in-frame clones only, minus some. The sample includes 140,000 to 150,000 clones, around 85% of them seen just once. The material sequenced was peripheral blood, taken on day 0 of AZD1222 vaccination. These receptors all come from an adult in good health.

V usage is TRBV29-1 and J usage is TRBJ1-1, with a tentative D call TRBD1 (6 bases). This CDR3 comprises 13 residues. Per germline, CDR1 SQVTM and CDR2 ANQGSEA. Between the trimmed V and J ends, which lost 4 bases and 4 bases, there was a span of 13 bases. The CDR3 protein is CSVGTGLATEAFF. In DNA, the CDR3 is TGCAGCGTTGGAACAGGGTTGGCCACTGAAGCTTTCTTT. Supplemented by reference TRBV29-1 and TRBJ1-1, the full variable domain reads SAVISQKPSRDICQRGTSLTIQCQVDSQVTMMFWYRQQPGQSLTLIATANQGSEATYESGFVIDKFPISRPNLTFSTLTVSNMSPEDSSIYLCSVGTGLATEAFFGQGTRLTVV.

This clone has just a few counts. This chain uses TRBV6-1 with TRBJ2-7; D unresolved. The CDR3 spans 15 residues. Per the germline V gene, CDR1 is MNHNS and CDR2 is SASEGT. V was trimmed by 0 bases and J by 3 bases, leaving 12 bases between them. The CDR3 DNA reads as TGTGCCAGCAGTGAAGCGCTAGGCATCGGCTACGAGCAGTACTTC. Its protein product is CASSEALGIGYEQYF.

The chain uses TRBV5-1 and TRBJ1-6, with D possibly matching TRBD1 (5 bases). CDR1 and CDR2 from the germline V gene are SGHRS and YFSETQ. V was clipped by 3 bases and J by 8 bases, with 12 bases between them. This CDR3 is built from 14 residues. The CDR3 loop reads CASSSGTVDSPLHF. The CDR3 DNA reads as TGCGCCAGCAGCTCCGGGACGGTCGATTCACCCCTCCACTTT.

This clone appeared a single time. The rearrangement uses TRBV11-2 and TRBJ2-5, with 15 nucleotides matching TRBD2. Losses at the gene ends were 4 bases for V and 7 bases for J; bases not matched to a gene: 4. Germline-derived CDR1 and CDR2 are SGHAT and FQNNGV. This CDR3 spans 15 amino acids. CDR3 in DNA: TGTGCCAGCAGCTCCCTGGGACTAGCGGGGGGGACCCAGTACTTC. This sequence encodes CASSSLGLAGGTQYF.

V gene TRBV4-2 combines with J gene TRBJ2-2, with 9 bases aligning to TRBD2. Trimming took 3 bases from V and 2 from J; bases not matched to a gene: 4. CDR1 LGHNA and CDR2 YNFKEQ come from the germline V gene. CDR3 size: 16 residues. The CDR3 reads CASSQNSGSNTGELFF. DNA for the CDR3: TGTGCCAGCAGCCAGAATAGCGGGAGTAACACCGGGGAGCTGTTTTTT.

V and J are TRBV4-1 and TRBJ2-5; TRBD1 might be the D (5 bases). The CDR3 sequence is 18 residues long. The germline gives CDR1 MGHRA, CDR2 YSYEKL. The V end was cut by 0 bases, the J end by 3 bases, with 20 bases between. The CDR3 DNA sequence: TGCGCCAGCAGCCAAGATCTCCTAAGCAGGGTGAGCGAAGAGACCCAGTACTTC. Its protein is CASSQDLLSRVSEETQYF.

The genes are TRBV7-6 and TRBJ2-1; a weak D match, TRBD2 (6 bases). Germline-derived CDR1 and CDR2 are SGHVS and FNYEAQ. The CDR3 is made up of 12 amino acids. The CDR3 DNA sequence: TGTGCATCGGGGCGGGGTAACAATGAGCAGTTCTTC. Amino acids: CASGRGNNEQFF.

V gene TRBV19 combines with J gene TRBJ1-2, with a tentative D call TRBD1 (5 bases). Trimming pared 0 bases from V and 5 bases from J, leaving 19 bases between. This CDR3 comprises 17 residues. CDR1 and CDR2 from the germline V gene are LNHDA and SQIVND (reference sequence). The CDR3 protein is CASSIDAQGALGYGYTF. DNA of the CDR3: TGTGCCAGTAGTATAGATGCGCAGGGAGCCCTCGGGTATGGCTACACCTTC.

A word on this clone: Other nucleotide sequences from this sample produce the same CDR3. V and J are TRBV6-1 and TRBJ1-5, with D possibly being TRBD1 (5 bases). Germline V gene sequence: CDR1 MNHNS, CDR2 SASEGT. The ends were cut back, 2 bases at V and 5 bases at J, with 10 bases in the middle. This CDR3 comprises 14 residues. The CDR3: CASSEQGIYQPQHF. The CDR3 DNA sequence: TGTGCCAGCAGTGAACAGGGCATTTATCAGCCCCAGCATTTT.

The rearrangement links TRBV19 to TRBJ2-1; D remains unclear. The CDR3 runs to 13 residues. Trimming removed 1 base at V and 8 bases at J, with 9 bases between. Germline values: CDR1 LNHDA, CDR2 SQIVND (reference sequence). CDR3 DNA: TGTGCCAGTAGTATAGGGGTTGGGGATGAGCAGTTCTTC. This encodes CASSIGVGDEQFF.

J is TRBJ1-4 and V is TRBV29-1; D is ambiguous. CDR1 is SQVTM and CDR2 is ANQGSEA in the germline V gene. The CDR3 runs to 14 residues. Trimming shortened V by 6 bases and J by 2 bases, and 13 bases separated the two germline ends. The CDR3 nucleotides read TGCAGCGTCGCCGGGGAGAGGACTAATGAAAAACTGTTTTTT. It encodes CSVAGERTNEKLFF.

The chain has TRBV6-5 and TRBJ2-1; D unclear. The CDR3 spans 15 residues. Between the trimmed V and J ends, which lost 8 bases and 7 bases, there was a span of 21 bases. CDR1 and CDR2 from the germline V gene are MNHEY and SVGAGI. This chain's CDR3 is CASHPWVVVGNEQFF. The CDR3 DNA follows: TGTGCCAGCCATCCCTGGGTAGTCGTTGGTAATGAGCAGTTCTTC.

The chain carries TRBV10-3 and TRBJ1-3; D ambiguous. Trimming shortened V by 2 bases and J by 0 bases, and 8 bases separated the two germline ends. This CDR3 has 15 amino acids. Germline lookup yields CDR1 ENHRY and CDR2 SYGVKD. The DNA of the CDR3 is TGTGCCATCAGTGAGGCCGGGAGCTCTGGAAACACCATATATTTT. As protein: CAISEAGSSGNTIYF.

The CDR3 loop is CASSLAPTDTQYF. CDR3 bases: TGTGCCAGCAGTTTAGCCCCCACAGATACGCAGTATTTT. The chain has TRBV12-3 or TRBV12-4 and TRBJ2-3; D gene uncertain. The CDR3 extends over 13 amino acids. Trimming shortened V by 0 bases and J by 2 bases, and 3 bases separated the two germline ends.

CDR3 coding DNA: TGCAGCGTTACCCCGGGACAGCAAGAGACCCAGTACTTC. This codes for CSVTPGQQETQYF. This sequence joins TRBV29-1 and TRBJ2-5, with 7 bases fitting TRBD1. V dropped 5 bases and J dropped 2; count of bases not matched to a gene: 5. CDR3 length: 13 residues. CDR1 and CDR2 from the germline V gene are SQVTM and ANQGSEA.

This chain connects TRBV7-9 to TRBJ2-1, with D possibly being TRBD2 (5 bases). This CDR3 spans 15 amino acids. V dropped 4 bases and J dropped 4 bases, with 14 bases sitting between them. Germline CDR1 reads SEHNR; CDR2 reads FQNEAQ (reference sequence). CDR3 region: CASSSTEGRYNEQFF. In DNA form, the CDR3 reads TGTGCCAGCAGCTCAACAGAGGGCAGGTACAATGAGCAGTTCTTC.

The CDR3 region has the DNA TGTGCCAGCAGAAGGGACAGCTACTATGGCTACACCTTC. It yields the protein CASRRDSYYGYTF. The chain links TRBV12-3 or TRBV12-4 to TRBJ1-2; 7 nucleotides align to TRBD1. V was pared by 6 bases and J by 3 bases, with 4 bases of the junction left unmatched. The CDR3 covers 13 residues.

This clone has a handful of counts. The CDR3 coding sequence is TGTGCCATCAGTGAGGCGGAGAGGCGCTACACCTTC. It specifies CAISEAERRYTF. This chain joins TRBV10-3 and TRBJ1-2, with no clear D. The V end lost 2 bases, the J end lost 9 bases, and 10 bases lay between the germline ends. This CDR3 has 12 residues. CDR1 ENHRY and CDR2 SYGVKD come from the germline V gene.

The chain joins TRBV7-6 to TRBJ2-5; 8 nucleotides agree with TRBD2. The V segment lost 1 base and the J segment 1 base; nucleotides outside the gene matches: 5. This CDR3 region has 16 residues. The germline V gene encodes CDR1 SGHVS and CDR2 FNYEAQ. The CDR3 nucleotides are TGTGCCAGCAGCTTAGGCACGGGGGGGTCCCAAGAGACCCAGTACTTC. It specifies CASSLGTGGSQETQYF.

This clone was seen once. In nucleotides, the CDR3 is TGTGCCTGGAGTGGGACGGCGAACTACGAGCAGTACTTC. It encodes CAWSGTANYEQYF. The chain has TRBV30 and TRBJ2-7, with D hard to call. The CDR3 is 13 residues long. Germline lookup yields CDR1 GTSNPN and CDR2 SVGIG (reference sequence). V shed 1 base and J shed 3 bases, with 10 bases lying between them.